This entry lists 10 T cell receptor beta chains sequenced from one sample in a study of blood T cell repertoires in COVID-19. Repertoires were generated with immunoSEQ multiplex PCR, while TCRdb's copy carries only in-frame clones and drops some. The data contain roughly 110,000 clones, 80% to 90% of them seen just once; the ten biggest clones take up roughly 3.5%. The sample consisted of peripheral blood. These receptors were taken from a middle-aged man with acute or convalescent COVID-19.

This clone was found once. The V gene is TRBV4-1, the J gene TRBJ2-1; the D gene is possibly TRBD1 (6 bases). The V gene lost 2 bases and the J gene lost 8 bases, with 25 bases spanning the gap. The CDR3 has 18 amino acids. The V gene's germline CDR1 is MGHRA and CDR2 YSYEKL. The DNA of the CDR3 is TGCGCCAGCAGCCAATCCCCCCCGCTGACTCGAGGGGGTGATGAGCAGTTCTTC. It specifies CASSQSPPLTRGGDEQFF.

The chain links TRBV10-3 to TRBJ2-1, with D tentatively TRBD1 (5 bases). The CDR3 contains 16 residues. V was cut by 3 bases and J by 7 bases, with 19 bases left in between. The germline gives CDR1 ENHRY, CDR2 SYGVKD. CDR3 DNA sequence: TGTGCCATCAGTGACACAGGTATTAGGACGGTGAATGAGCAGTTCTTC. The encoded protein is CAISDTGIRTVNEQFF.

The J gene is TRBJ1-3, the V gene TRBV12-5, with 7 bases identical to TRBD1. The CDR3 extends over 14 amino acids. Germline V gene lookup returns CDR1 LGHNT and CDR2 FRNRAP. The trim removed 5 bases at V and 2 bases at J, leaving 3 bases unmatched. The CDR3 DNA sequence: TGTGCTAGTGGTACAGACAGGGCTGGAAACACCATATATTTT. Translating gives CASGTDRAGNTIYF.

The CDR3 here is CASSSDRWGTQETQYF. The CDR3 DNA is TGTGCCAGCAGCTCCGACAGGTGGGGGACCCAAGAGACCCAGTACTTC. The genes are TRBV7-9 and TRBJ2-5, with D perhaps TRBD1 (6 bases). V lost 4 bases to trimming and J lost 1 base, with 16 bases between them. The CDR3 is made up of 16 amino acids. CDR1 and CDR2 from the germline V gene are SEHNR and FQNEAQ (reference sequence).

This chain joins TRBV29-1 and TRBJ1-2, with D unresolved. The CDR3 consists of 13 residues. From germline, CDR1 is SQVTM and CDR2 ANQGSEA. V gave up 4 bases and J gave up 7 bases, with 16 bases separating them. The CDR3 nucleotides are TGCAGCGTTGTATTTATGGCAGATTTTGGCTACACCTTC. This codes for CSVVFMADFGYTF.

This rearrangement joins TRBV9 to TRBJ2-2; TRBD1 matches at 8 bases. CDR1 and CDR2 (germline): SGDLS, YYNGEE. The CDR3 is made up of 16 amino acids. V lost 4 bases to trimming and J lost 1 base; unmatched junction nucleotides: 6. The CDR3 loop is CASSSSGTGNTGELFF. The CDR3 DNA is TGTGCCAGCAGCTCCTCCGGGACAGGGAACACCGGGGAGCTGTTTTTT.

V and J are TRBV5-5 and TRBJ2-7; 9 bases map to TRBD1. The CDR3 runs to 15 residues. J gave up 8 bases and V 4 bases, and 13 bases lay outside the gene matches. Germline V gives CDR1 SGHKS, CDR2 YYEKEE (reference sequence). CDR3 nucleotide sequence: TGTGCCAGCAGCGTAATCGGGACAGGGTATGGGAAGCAGTACTTC. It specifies CASSVIGTGYGKQYF.

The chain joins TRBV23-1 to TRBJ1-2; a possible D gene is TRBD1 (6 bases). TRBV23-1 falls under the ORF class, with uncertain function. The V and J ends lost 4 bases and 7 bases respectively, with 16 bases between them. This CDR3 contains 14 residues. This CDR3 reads CASSPLGRGIGYTF. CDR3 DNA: TGCGCCAGCAGTCCCCTCGGCAGGGGAATTGGCTACACCTTC.

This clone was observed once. CDR3 sequence reads: CASRDYGRNSGNTIYF. In DNA, the CDR3 is TGTGCCAGTAGGGACTATGGACGGAACTCTGGAAACACCATATATTTT. The chain links TRBV19 to TRBJ1-3; D is uncertain. Trimming removed 6 bases at V and 0 bases at J, with 15 bases between. The CDR3 extends over 16 amino acids. Germline V gene lookup returns CDR1 LNHDA and CDR2 SQIVND (reference sequence).

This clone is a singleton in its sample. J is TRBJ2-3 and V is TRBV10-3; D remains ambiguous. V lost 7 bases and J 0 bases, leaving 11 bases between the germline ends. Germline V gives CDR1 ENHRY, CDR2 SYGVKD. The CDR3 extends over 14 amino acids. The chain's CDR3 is CAITSSSSTDTQYF. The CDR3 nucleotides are TGTGCCATCACCTCTTCCTCTAGCACAGATACGCAGTATTTT.